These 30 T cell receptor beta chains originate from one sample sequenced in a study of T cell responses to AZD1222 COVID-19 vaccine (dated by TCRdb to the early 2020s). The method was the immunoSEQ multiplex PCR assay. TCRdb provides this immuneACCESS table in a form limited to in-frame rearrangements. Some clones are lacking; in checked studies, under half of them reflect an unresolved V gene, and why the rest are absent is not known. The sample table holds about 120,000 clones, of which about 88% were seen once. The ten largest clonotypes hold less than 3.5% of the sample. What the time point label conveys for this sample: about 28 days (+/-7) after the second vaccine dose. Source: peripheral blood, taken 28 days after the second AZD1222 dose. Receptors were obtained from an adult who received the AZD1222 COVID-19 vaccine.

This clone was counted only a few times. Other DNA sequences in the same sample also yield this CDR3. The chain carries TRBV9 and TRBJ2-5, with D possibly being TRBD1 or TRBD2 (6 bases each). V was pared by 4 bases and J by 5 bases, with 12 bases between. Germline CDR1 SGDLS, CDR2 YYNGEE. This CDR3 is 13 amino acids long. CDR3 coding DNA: TGTGCCAGCAGCCTGACTAGGGGGGAGACCCAGTACTTC. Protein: CASSLTRGETQYF.

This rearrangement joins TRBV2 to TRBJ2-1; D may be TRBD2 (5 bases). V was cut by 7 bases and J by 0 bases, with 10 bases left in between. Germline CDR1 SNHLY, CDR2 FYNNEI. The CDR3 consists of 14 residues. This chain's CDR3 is CASTRGSSYNEQFF. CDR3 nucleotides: TGTGCCAGCACTCGGGGATCCTCCTACAATGAGCAGTTCTTC.

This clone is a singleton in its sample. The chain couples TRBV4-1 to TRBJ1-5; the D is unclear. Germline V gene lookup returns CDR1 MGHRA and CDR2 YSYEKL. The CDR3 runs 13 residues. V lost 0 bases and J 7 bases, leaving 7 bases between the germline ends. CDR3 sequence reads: CASSQEEGQPQHF. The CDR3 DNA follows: TGCGCCAGCAGCCAAGAAGAGGGCCAGCCCCAGCATTTT.

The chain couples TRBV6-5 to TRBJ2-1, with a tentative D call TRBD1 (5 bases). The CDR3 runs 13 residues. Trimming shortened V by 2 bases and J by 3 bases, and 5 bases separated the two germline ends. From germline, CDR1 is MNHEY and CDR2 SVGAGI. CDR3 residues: CASSYDSYNEQFF. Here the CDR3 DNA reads TGTGCCAGCAGTTACGACAGCTACAATGAGCAGTTCTTC.

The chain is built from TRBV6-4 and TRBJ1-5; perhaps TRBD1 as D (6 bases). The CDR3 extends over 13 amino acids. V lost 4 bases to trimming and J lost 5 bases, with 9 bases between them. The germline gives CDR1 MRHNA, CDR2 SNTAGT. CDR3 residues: CASSGDMDQPQHF. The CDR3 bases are TGTGCCAGCAGTGGGGACATGGATCAGCCCCAGCATTTT.

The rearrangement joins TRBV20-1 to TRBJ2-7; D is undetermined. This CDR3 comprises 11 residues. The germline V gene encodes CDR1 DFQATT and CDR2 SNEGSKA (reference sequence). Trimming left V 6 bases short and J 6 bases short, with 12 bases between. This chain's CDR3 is CSAWANLEQYF. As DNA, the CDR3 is TGCAGTGCGTGGGCCAACCTCGAGCAGTACTTC.

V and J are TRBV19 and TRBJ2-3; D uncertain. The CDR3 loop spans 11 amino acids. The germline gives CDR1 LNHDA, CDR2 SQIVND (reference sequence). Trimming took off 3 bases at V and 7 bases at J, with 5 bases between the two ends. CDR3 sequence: CASSIGNTQYF. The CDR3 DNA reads TGTGCCAGTAGTATCGGAAATACGCAGTATTTT. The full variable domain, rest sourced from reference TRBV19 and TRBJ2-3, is DGGITQSPKYLFRKEGQNVTLSCEQNLNHDAMYWYRQDPGQGLRLIYYSQIVNDFQKGDIAEGYSVSREKKESFPLTVTSAQKNPTAFYLCASSIGNTQYFGPGTRLTVL.

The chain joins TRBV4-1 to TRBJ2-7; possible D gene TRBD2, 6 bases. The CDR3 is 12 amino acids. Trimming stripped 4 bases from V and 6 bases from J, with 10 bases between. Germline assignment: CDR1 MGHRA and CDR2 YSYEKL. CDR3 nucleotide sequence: TGCGCCAGCAGCCCAGTGGGGGGCGAGCAGTACTTC. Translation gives CASSPVGGEQYF.

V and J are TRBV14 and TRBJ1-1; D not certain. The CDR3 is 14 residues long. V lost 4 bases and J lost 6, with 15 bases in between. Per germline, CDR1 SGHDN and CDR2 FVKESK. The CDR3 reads CASSPPSPAAEAFF. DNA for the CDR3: TGTGCCAGCAGCCCCCCTTCTCCAGCCGCTGAAGCTTTCTTT.

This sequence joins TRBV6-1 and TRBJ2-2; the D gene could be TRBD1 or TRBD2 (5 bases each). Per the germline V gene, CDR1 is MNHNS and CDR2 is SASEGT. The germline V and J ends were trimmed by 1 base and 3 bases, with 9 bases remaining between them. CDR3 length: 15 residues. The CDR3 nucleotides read TGTGCCAGCAGTGAAGGCAGGGACCACACCGGGGAGCTGTTTTTT. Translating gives CASSEGRDHTGELFF.

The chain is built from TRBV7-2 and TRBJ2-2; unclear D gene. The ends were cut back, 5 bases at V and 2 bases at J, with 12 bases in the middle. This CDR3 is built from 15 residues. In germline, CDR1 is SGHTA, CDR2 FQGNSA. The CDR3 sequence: CASSHRPPNTGELFF. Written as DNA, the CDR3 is TGTGCCAGCAGCCACCGACCACCCAACACCGGGGAGCTGTTTTTT.

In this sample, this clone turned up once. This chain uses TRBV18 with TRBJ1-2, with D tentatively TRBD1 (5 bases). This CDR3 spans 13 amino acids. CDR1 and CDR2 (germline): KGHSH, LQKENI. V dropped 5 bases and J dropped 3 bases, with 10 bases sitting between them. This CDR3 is CASSGGSYYGYTF. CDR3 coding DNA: TGTGCCAGCTCAGGGGGATCTTACTATGGCTACACCTTC.

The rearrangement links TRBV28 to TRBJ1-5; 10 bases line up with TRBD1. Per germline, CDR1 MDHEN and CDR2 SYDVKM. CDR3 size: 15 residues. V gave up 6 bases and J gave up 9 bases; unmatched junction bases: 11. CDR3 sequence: CASRPGQGRGRPQHF. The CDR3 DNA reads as TGTGCCAGCAGACCGGGACAGGGGCGGGGTAGGCCCCAGCATTTT.

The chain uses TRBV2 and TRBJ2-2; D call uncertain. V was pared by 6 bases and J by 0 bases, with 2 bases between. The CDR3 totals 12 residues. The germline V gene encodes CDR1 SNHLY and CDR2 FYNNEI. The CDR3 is CASSPNTGELFF. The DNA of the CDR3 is TGTGCCAGCAGCCCGAACACCGGGGAGCTGTTTTTT.

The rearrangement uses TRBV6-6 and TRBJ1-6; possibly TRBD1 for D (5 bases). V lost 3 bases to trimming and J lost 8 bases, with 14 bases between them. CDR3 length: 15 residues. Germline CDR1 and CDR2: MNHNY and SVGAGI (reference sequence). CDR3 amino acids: CASSYYGGGDSPLHF. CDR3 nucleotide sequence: TGTGCCAGCAGTTATTACGGGGGAGGTGATTCACCCCTCCACTTT.

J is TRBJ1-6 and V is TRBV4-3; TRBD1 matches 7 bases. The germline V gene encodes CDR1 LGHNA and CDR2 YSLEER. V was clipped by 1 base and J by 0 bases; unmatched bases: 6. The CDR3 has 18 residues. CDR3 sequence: CASSQAWTGSSYNSPLHF. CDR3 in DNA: TGCGCCAGCAGCCAAGCTTGGACAGGCAGCTCCTATAATTCACCCCTCCACTTT.

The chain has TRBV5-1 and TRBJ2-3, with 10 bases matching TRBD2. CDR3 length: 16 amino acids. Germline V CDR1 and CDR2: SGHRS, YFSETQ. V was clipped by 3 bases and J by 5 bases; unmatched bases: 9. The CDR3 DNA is TGCGCCAGCAGCTATGGGGCTAGCGGGGGAGTAGATACGCAGTATTTT. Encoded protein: CASSYGASGGVDTQYF.

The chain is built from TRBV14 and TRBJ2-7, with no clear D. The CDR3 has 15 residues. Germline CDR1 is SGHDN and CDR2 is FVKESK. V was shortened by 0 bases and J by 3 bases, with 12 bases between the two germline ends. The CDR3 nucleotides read TGTGCCAGCAGCCAAGACACCAGTTTTAACTACGAGCAGTACTTC. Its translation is CASSQDTSFNYEQYF.

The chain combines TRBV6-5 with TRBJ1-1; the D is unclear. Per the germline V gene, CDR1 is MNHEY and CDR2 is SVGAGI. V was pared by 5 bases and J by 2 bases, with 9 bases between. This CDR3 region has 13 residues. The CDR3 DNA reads TGTGCCAGCAGTCGAAGGGTTAACACTGAAGCTTTCTTT. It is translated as CASSRRVNTEAFF.

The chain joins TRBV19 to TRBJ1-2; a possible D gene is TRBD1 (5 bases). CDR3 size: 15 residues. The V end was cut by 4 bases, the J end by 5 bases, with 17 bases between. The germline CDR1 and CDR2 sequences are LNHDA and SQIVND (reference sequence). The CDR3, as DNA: TGTGCCAGTAGTACGTATTCCGGGACCAGATATGGCTACACCTTC. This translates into CASSTYSGTRYGYTF. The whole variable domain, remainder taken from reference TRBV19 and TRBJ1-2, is DGGITQSPKYLFRKEGQNVTLSCEQNLNHDAMYWYRQDPGQGLRLIYYSQIVNDFQKGDIAEGYSVSREKKESFPLTVTSAQKNPTAFYLCASSTYSGTRYGYTFGSGTRLTVV.

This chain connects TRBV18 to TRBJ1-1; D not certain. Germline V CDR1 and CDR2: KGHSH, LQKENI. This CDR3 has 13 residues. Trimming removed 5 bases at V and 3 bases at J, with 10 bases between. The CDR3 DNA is TGTGCCAGCTCAAGTTCGGGGTACACTGAAGCTTTCTTT. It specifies CASSSSGYTEAFF.

CDR3 sequence reads: CASSLVGLNYEQYF. The CDR3 coding sequence is TGTGCCAGCAGCTTAGTGGGCCTAAACTACGAGCAGTACTTC. The gene calls are TRBV7-9 and TRBJ2-7; D remains unclear. V shed 1 base and J shed 3 bases, with 10 bases lying between them. In germline, CDR1 is SEHNR, CDR2 FQNEAQ (reference sequence). This CDR3 has 14 residues. The whole variable domain, filled in from reference TRBV7-9 and TRBJ2-7, reads DTGVSQNPRHKITKRGQNVTFRCDPISEHNRLYWYRQTLGQGPEFLTYFQNEAQLEKSRLLSDRFSAERPKGSFSTLEIQRTEQGDSAMYLCASSLVGLNYEQYFGPGTRLTVT.

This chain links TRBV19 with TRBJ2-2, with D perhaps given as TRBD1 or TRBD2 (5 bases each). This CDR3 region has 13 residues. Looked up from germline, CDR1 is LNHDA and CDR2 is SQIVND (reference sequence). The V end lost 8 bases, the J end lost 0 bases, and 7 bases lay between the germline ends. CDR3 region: CASWGTNTGELFF. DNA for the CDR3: TGTGCCAGTTGGGGGACGAACACCGGGGAGCTGTTTTTT. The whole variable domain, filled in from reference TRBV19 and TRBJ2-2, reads DGGITQSPKYLFRKEGQNVTLSCEQNLNHDAMYWYRQDPGQGLRLIYYSQIVNDFQKGDIAEGYSVSREKKESFPLTVTSAQKNPTAFYLCASWGTNTGELFFGEGSRLTVL.

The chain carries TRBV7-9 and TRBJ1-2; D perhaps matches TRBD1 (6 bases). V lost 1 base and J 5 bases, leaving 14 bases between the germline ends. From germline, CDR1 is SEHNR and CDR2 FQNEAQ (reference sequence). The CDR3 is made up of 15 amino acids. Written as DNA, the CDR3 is TGTGCCAGCAGCTTAGGCCGGGGGCGAGTGTATGGCTACACCTTC. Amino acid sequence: CASSLGRGRVYGYTF.

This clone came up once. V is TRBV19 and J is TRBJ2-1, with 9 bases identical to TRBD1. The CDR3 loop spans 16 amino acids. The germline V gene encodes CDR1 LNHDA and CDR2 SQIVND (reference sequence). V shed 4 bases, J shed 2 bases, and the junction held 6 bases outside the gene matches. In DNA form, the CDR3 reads TGTGCCAGTAGTACTATAGACAGGGGGGCCTACAATGAGCAGTTCTTC. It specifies CASSTIDRGAYNEQFF.

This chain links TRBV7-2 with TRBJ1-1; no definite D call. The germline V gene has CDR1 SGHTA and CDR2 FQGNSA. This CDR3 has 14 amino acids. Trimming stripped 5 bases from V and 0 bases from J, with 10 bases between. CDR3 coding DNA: TGTGCCAGCAGCCCACTTCGGATGAACACTGAAGCTTTCTTT. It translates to CASSPLRMNTEAFF.

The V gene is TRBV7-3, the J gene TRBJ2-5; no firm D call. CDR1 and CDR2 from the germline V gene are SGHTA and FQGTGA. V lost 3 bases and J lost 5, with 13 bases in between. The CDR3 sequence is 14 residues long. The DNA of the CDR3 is TGTGCCAGCAGCTTGTTCGCAGCGAGCGAGACCCAGTACTTC. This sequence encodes CASSLFAASETQYF.

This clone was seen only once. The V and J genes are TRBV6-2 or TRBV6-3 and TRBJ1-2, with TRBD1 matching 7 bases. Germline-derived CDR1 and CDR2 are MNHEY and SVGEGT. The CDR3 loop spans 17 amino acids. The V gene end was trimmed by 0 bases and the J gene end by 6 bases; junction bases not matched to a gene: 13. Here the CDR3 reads CASSYSPFNRGGDGYTF. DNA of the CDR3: TGTGCCAGCAGTTACTCCCCCTTCAACAGGGGCGGTGATGGCTACACCTTC.

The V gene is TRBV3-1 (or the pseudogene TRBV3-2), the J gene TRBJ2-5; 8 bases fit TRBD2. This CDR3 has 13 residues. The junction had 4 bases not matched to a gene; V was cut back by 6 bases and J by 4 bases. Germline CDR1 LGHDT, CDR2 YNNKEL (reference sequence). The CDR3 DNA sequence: TGTGCCAGCAGACGAGCGGGGGCAGAGACCCAGTACTTC. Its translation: CASRRAGAETQYF.

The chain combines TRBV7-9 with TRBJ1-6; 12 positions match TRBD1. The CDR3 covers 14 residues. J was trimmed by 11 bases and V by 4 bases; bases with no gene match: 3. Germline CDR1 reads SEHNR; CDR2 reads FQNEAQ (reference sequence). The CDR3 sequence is CASSSGTGGPPLHF. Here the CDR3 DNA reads TGTGCCAGCAGCTCCGGGACAGGGGGCCCACCCCTCCACTTT.